The rows below give T cell receptor beta chains drawn from one sample of a study of shared clonotypes between healthy human individuals. The protocol was immunoSEQ multiplex PCR, while the TCRdb copy is restricted to in-frame clones and leaves out a portion. The profile shows about 2.3 million clones, 85% to 95% of them singletons. Sequencing input: naive CD4+ T cells from PBMCs. The receptors come from a man aged 18 to 35 in good health. Some clones in this sample may be carry-over from other donors' samples. CDR3s include the opening cysteine and the closing phenylalanine or tryptophan. The order of the fields is J gene, D gene, V gene, clone size, CDR3 length, CDR3 protein, CDR3 DNA. The D gene is left open where the match is weak. The size entry is marked missing in some rows and otherwise reads once, few, many or a size class.

>TRBJ2-2|NA|TRBV11-2|NA|16
CASSLLLALRSGELFF
TGTGCCAGCAGCTTACTCCTAGCCCTCCGATCCGGGGAGCTGTTTTTT
>TRBJ2-7|NA|TRBV29-1|NA|14
CSVERRGPRYEQYF
TGCAGCGTTGAACGGCGAGGACCGCGCTACGAGCAGTACTTC
>TRBJ1-2|NA|TRBV29-1|few|11
CSVAGGYGYTF
TGCAGCGTTGCGGGAGGCTATGGCTACACCTTC
>TRBJ2-7|NA|TRBV4-3|NA|16
CASSQDDRAVIDEQYF
TGCGCCAGCAGCCAAGATGATAGGGCAGTCATCGACGAGCAGTACTTC
>TRBJ1-2|NA|TRBV6-6|few|12
CASSALGSGYTF
TGTGCCAGCAGTGCACTGGGGTCTGGCTACACCTTC
>TRBJ2-2|TRBD2|TRBV5-1|NA|14
CASSSGLAGGELFF
TGCGCCAGCAGCTCGGGACTAGCGGGAGGGGAGCTGTTTTTT
>TRBJ2-7|NA|TRBV6-4|NA|13
CASSLTSSDEQYF
TGTGCCAGCAGTCTTACAAGTTCCGACGAGCAGTACTTC
>TRBJ1-1|TRBD1|TRBV4-1|NA|16
CASSLIQGARDTEAFF
TGCGCCAGCAGCCTTATTCAGGGGGCGCGGGACACTGAAGCTTTCTTT
>TRBJ1-5|TRBD1|TRBV28|NA|16
CASSSPRQGGFQPQHF
TGTGCCAGCAGTTCACCTCGACAGGGAGGGTTCCAGCCCCAGCATTTT
>TRBJ1-4|NA|TRBV2|NA|16
CASSILDGTTNEKLFF
TGTGCCAGCAGCATCCTCGACGGAACAACTAATGAAAAACTGTTTTTT
>TRBJ1-2|NA|TRBV7-3|once|16
CASSLIGGSPNYGYTF
TGTGCCAGCAGCTTAATAGGGGGGTCCCCTAACTATGGCTACACCTTC
>TRBJ2-3|NA|TRBV6-1|NA|16
CASSGEPPFSTDTQYF
TGTGCCAGCAGTGGAGAGCCACCGTTTAGCACAGATACGCAGTATTTT
>TRBJ2-7|TRBD2|TRBV18|once|15
CASSPTGLGSYEQYF
TGTGCCAGCTCACCTACCGGACTAGGGTCCTACGAGCAGTACTTC
>TRBJ2-5|NA|TRBV5-1|once|13
CASSSRQEETQYF
TGCGCCAGCAGCTCAAGACAGGAAGAGACCCAGTACTTC
>TRBJ2-3|NA|TRBV27|NA|16
CASSLFQGMGTDTQYF
TGTGCCAGCAGTTTGTTTCAGGGGATGGGGACAGATACGCAGTATTTT